Listed below are T cell receptor beta chains from one sample, sequenced in a study of PD-L1 blockade in urothelial cancer. Sequencing was performed with immunoSEQ multiplex PCR; in TCRdb, only in-frame clones are kept and a portion is missing. The data show about 95,000 clones, 90% seen once. The sample consisted of PBMCs, taken around atezolizumab (anti-PD-L1) treatment. The receptors here all came from a man aged 60-69 years with urothelial cancer. Each CDR3 is given with its conserved first and last residue. A D gene is named only where the DNA matches it firmly. Size values are once, few and many counts, or a class for expanded clones, and some rows have none.

D,V,length,size,J,CDR3,DNA
-,TRBV11-2,15,-,TRBJ1-3,CASSFYNRAGNTIYF,TGTGCCAGCAGCTTCTATAACAGGGCTGGAAACACCATATATTTT
-,TRBV7-2,13,-,TRBJ1-1,CASSLKRNTEAFF,TGTGCCAGCAGCCTTAAGAGGAACACTGAAGCTTTCTTT
-,TRBV29-1,14,-,TRBJ1-5,CSVALQDGNQPQHF,TGCAGCGTTGCGCTACAGGACGGCAATCAGCCCCAGCATTTT
-,TRBV9,15,-,TRBJ1-1,CASSPLGTLNTEAFF,TGTGCCAGCAGCCCGTTAGGGACATTGAACACTGAAGCTTTCTTT
-,TRBV7-6,14,-,TRBJ2-2,CASSFLGGTGELFF,TGTGCCAGCAGCTTTCTCGGAGGGACCGGGGAGCTGTTTTTT
-,TRBV28,14,-,TRBJ2-2,CASSEQTNTGELFF,TGTGCCAGCAGTGAACAGACGAACACCGGGGAGCTGTTTTTT
TRBD1,TRBV4-1,14,-,TRBJ2-5,CASSQRQGGETQYF,TGCGCCAGCAGCCAGAGACAGGGCGGGGAGACCCAGTACTTC
-,TRBV29-1,11,-,TRBJ2-7,CSVGQRYEQYF,TGCAGCGTCGGACAGCGGTACGAGCAGTACTTC
TRBD1,TRBV28,13,-,TRBJ2-7,CASRIQGAREQYF,TGTGCCAGCAGGATCCAGGGGGCGCGAGAGCAGTACTTC
-,TRBV28,14,-,TRBJ1-2,CASSGQWGNYGYTF,TGTGCCAGCAGCGGACAGTGGGGTAACTATGGCTACACCTTC
TRBD2,TRBV4-2,15,-,TRBJ2-3,CASSQASGGADTQYF,TGTGCCAGCAGCCAAGCTAGCGGGGGAGCAGATACGCAGTATTTT
TRBD2,TRBV5-1,15,-,TRBJ2-3,CASRQSGGGTDTQYF,TGCGCCAGCAGACAGAGCGGGGGAGGTACAGATACGCAGTATTTT
TRBD1,TRBV5-1,15,-,TRBJ2-7,CASSFSGTGYYEQYF,TGCGCCAGCAGCTTCTCCGGGACAGGGTACTACGAGCAGTACTTC
TRBD2,TRBV7-9,16,-,TRBJ2-3,CASSDITSGATDTQYF,TGTGCCAGCAGCGATATTACTAGCGGGGCCACAGATACGCAGTATTTT
-,TRBV6-4,14,-,TRBJ1-2,CASRQTQGWSGYTF,TGTGCCAGCAGACAAACTCAGGGGTGGAGTGGCTACACCTTC
-,TRBV2,15,-,TRBJ1-5,CASSRGGEYNQPQHF,TGTGCCAGCAGTAGGGGGGGGGAGTACAATCAGCCCCAGCATTTT
-,TRBV7-2,13,-,TRBJ1-1,CASSPPGDTEAFF,TGTGCCAGCAGCCCTCCGGGGGACACTGAAGCTTTCTTT
TRBD1,TRBV28,15,once,TRBJ2-7,CASSLRAGGTYEQYF,TGTGCCAGCAGTTTACGTGCAGGGGGCACCTACGAGCAGTACTTC
TRBD1,TRBV2,14,-,TRBJ2-3,CARRDREFADTQYF,TGTGCCAGGAGGGACAGGGAATTTGCAGATACGCAGTATTTT
-,TRBV18,14,-,TRBJ2-3,CASSPPSSTDTQYF,TGTGCCAGCTCACCACCGTCGAGTACAGATACGCAGTATTTT
TRBD2,TRBV7-2,13,few,TRBJ2-5,CASKRGAWETQYF,TGTGCCAGCAAGCGGGGGGCCTGGGAGACCCAGTACTTC
-,TRBV6-1,16,once,TRBJ2-6,CASSEVAASGANVLTF,TGTGCCAGCAGTGAAGTTGCGGCCTCTGGGGCCAACGTCCTGACTTTC
TRBD2,TRBV9,17,once,TRBJ2-1,CASSVGTSGGSYNEQFF,TGTGCCAGCAGCGTAGGGACTAGCGGGGGCTCCTACAATGAGCAGTTCTTC
TRBD1,TRBV15,15,once,TRBJ2-7,CATSRDRQGFYEQYF,TGTGCCACCAGCAGAGATCGACAGGGGTTCTACGAGCAGTACTTC
TRBD1,TRBV7-6,15,few,TRBJ1-2,CASSVRPGTGAGYTF,TGTGCCAGCAGCGTACGTCCCGGGACAGGGGCTGGCTACACCTTC
TRBD1,TRBV9,14,-,TRBJ1-1,CASSPGTGDTEAFF,TGTGCCAGCAGCCCGGGGACAGGAGACACTGAAGCTTTCTTT
-,TRBV11-2,14,-,TRBJ2-7,CASSSTETRGEQYF,TGTGCCAGCAGCTCGACTGAAACCCGGGGCGAGCAGTACTTC
-,TRBV10-1,14,-,TRBJ2-6,CASSPNSGANVLTF,TGCGCCAGCAGCCCTAACTCTGGGGCCAACGTCCTGACTTTC
-,TRBV9,14,-,TRBJ1-5,CASSVGTPNQPQHF,TGTGCCAGCAGCGTAGGGACTCCTAATCAGCCCCAGCATTTT
-,TRBV5-6,12,-,TRBJ2-5,CASSQTDETQYF,TGTGCCAGCAGCCAGACAGATGAGACCCAGTACTTC
-,TRBV29-1,13,few,TRBJ2-1,CSAPRVDLNEQFF,TGCAGCGCCCCACGAGTAGATCTGAATGAGCAGTTCTTC
TRBD2,TRBV10-3,14,-,TRBJ2-2,CAIGLAGGAGELFF,TGTGCCATCGGCCTAGCGGGGGGGGCCGGGGAGCTGTTTTTT
-,TRBV30,13,-,TRBJ1-1,CAWSHGSGTEAFF,TGTGCCTGGAGTCACGGTTCGGGCACTGAAGCTTTCTTT
-,TRBV30,16,-,TRBJ1-5,CAWSIQGPGSDQPQHF,TGTGCCTGGAGTATTCAGGGGCCGGGATCGGATCAGCCCCAGCATTTT
TRBD1,TRBV7-9,15,-,TRBJ1-5,CASSPGDRGWQPQHF,TGTGCCAGCAGCCCCGGAGACAGGGGTTGGCAGCCCCAGCATTTT
TRBD1,TRBV4-3,17,-,TRBJ1-2,CASSQDWGTGRSYGYTF,TGCGCCAGCAGCCAAGATTGGGGGACAGGGCGATCTTATGGCTACACCTTC
-,TRBV15,14,-,TRBJ2-3,CATRPRGYTDTQYF,TGTGCCACCCGGCCCCGGGGGTACACAGATACGCAGTATTTT
-,TRBV5-1,18,once,TRBJ2-5,CASSLGDSSDPTQETQYF,TGCGCCAGCAGCTTGGGGGACTCTAGCGACCCGACCCAAGAGACCCAGTACTTC
TRBD2,TRBV6-1,16,-,TRBJ2-2,CASSVTSGVNTGELFF,TGTGCCAGCAGTGTGACTAGCGGGGTTAACACCGGGGAGCTGTTTTTT
TRBD1,TRBV7-9,15,-,TRBJ1-1,CASSPPSGGKTEAFF,TGTGCCAGCAGCCCTCCCTCAGGGGGCAAGACTGAAGCTTTCTTT
-,TRBV4-3,13,-,TRBJ2-1,CASSQERRDEQFF,TGCGCCAGCAGCCAAGAGAGGCGGGATGAGCAGTTCTTC
TRBD2,TRBV7-2,16,-,TRBJ2-3,CASSDRRGGRSDTQYF,TGTGCCAGCAGCGACCGGCGGGGGGGCCGATCAGATACGCAGTATTTT
-,TRBV6-1,15,-,TRBJ2-5,CASRQEGAPQETQYF,TGTGCCAGCAGACAGGAGGGGGCCCCCCAAGAGACCCAGTACTTC
-,TRBV9,14,-,TRBJ2-3,CASSATISTDTQYF,TGTGCCAGCAGCGCGACTATTAGCACAGATACGCAGTATTTT
-,TRBV10-3,13,few,TRBJ2-7,CAIRGWRDYEQYF,TGTGCCATCAGGGGGTGGCGGGATTACGAGCAGTACTTC
TRBD1,TRBV11-2,17,-,TRBJ2-3,CASSSMTGTGGRDTQYF,TGTGCCAGCAGCAGTATGACCGGGACAGGGGGCCGCGATACGCAGTATTTT
TRBD2,TRBV5-4,15,-,TRBJ2-1,CASSPRLAGNNEQFF,TGTGCCAGCAGCCCCAGACTAGCGGGAAACAATGAGCAGTTCTTC
TRBD2,TRBV30,14,once,TRBJ2-5,CAWRLAGQQETQYF,TGTGCCTGGAGACTAGCGGGCCAACAAGAGACCCAGTACTTC
TRBD1,TRBV4-1,15,-,TRBJ1-1,CASSQEGQGKAEAFF,TGCGCCAGCAGCCAAGAGGGACAGGGGAAGGCTGAAGCTTTCTTT
-,TRBV19,14,-,TRBJ1-1,CASRQGGRDTEAFF,TGTGCCAGTAGGCAGGGAGGGAGGGACACTGAAGCTTTCTTT
TRBD2,TRBV15,17,-,TRBJ2-3,CATSRVGGSGGTDTQYF,TGTGCCACCAGCAGGGTGGGGGGAAGCGGGGGCACAGATACGCAGTATTTT
-,TRBV10-1,15,-,TRBJ2-6,CASRTTYSGANVLTF,TGCGCCAGCAGGACAACCTACTCTGGGGCCAACGTCCTGACTTTC
-,TRBV4-1,14,-,TRBJ1-2,CASSQLIGAEGYTF,TGCGCCAGCAGCCAGTTAATAGGGGCGGAGGGCTACACCTTC
-,TRBV18,13,-,TRBJ1-2,CASSPDSNYGYTF,TGTGCCAGCTCACCGGACAGTAACTATGGCTACACCTTC
-,TRBV28,16,-,TRBJ2-1,CASSSQAGPSYNEQFF,TGTGCCAGCAGTTCCCAAGCGGGCCCCTCCTACAATGAGCAGTTCTTC